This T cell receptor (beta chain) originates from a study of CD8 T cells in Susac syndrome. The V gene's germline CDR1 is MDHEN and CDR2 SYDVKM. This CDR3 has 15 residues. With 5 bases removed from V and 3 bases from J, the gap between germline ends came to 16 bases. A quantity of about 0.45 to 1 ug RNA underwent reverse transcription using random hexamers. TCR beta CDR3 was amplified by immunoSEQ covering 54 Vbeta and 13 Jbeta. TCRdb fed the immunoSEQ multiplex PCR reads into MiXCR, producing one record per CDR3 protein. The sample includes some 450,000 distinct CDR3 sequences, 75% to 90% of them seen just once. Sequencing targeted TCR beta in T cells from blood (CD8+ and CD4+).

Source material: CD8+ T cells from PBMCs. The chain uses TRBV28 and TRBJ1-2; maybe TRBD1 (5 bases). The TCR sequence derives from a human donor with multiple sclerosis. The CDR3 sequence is CASSPSPDRYYGYTF. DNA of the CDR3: TGTGCCAGCAGTCCGTCCCCCGACAGATACTATGGCTACACCTTC.